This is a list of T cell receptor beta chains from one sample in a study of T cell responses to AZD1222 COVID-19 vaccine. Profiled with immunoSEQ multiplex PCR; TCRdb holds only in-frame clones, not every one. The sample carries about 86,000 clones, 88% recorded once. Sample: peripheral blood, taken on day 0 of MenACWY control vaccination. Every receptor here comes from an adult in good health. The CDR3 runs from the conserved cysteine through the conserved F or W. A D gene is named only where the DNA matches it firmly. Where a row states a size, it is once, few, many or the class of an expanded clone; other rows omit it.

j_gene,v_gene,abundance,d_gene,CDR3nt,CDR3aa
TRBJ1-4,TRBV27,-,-,TGTGCCAGCAGTCCCAGGGGCGGAGAAAAACTGTTTTTT,CASSPRGGEKLFF
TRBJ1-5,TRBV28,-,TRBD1,TGTGCCAGCAGACAGGGGAGCAATCAGCCCCAGCATTTT,CASRQGSNQPQHF
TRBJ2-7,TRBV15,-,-,TGTGCCACCAGCGGCCCAAGGACCGAGCAGTACTTC,CATSGPRTEQYF
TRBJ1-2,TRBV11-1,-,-,TGTGCCAGCAGCCATCTACAGGGAGGAGGCTACACCTTC,CASSHLQGGGYTF
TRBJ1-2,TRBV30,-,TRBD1,TGTGCCTGGAGGGGACAGGGAAGGGCCACCTTC,CAWRGQGRATF
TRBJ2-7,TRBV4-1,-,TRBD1,TGCGCCAGCAGCCAAGCCGGGACAGGGTACGAGCAGTACTTC,CASSQAGTGYEQYF
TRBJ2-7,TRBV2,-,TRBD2,TGTGCCAGCAGCCCCCTCGGGACTAGCGGGGGGGCTCGAAGGCAGAACGAGCAGTACTTC,CASSPLGTSGGARRQNEQYF
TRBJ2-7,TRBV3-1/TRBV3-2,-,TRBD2,TGTGCCAGCAGCCAAGGGAAAATACTAGCGGGGGAACCTATTACCTACGAGCAGTACTTC,CASSQGKILAGEPITYEQYF
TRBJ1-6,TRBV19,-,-,TGTGCCAGTAGTATAAGCCAGGGAAATTCACCCCTCCACTTT,CASSISQGNSPLHF
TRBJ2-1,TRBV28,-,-,TGTGCCAGCAGTTCTCCCCGGACAGGTGCGGGGGATGAGCAGTTCTTC,CASSSPRTGAGDEQFF
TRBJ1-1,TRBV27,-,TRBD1,TGTGCCAGCAGGACCTTCAGGGGACAGCCTAACACTGAAGCTTTCTTT,CASRTFRGQPNTEAFF
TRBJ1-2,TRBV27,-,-,TGTGCCAGCAGTCCCGACCGAAGGGGCTACACCTTC,CASSPDRRGYTF
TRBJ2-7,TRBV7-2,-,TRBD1,TGTGCCAGCAGCTTGGGGACAGCCGCCTACGAGCAGTACTTC,CASSLGTAAYEQYF
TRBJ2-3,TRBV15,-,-,TGTGCCACCAGCAGAGATCGGCGGGGTGCGACAGATACGCAGTATTTT,CATSRDRRGATDTQYF
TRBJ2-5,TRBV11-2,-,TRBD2,TGTGCCAGCAGCTTTTCAGCTAGCGGGGGGGAAGAGACCCAGTACTTC,CASSFSASGGEETQYF
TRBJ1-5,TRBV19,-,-,TGTGCCAGTAGTATAGTAAAGGGGCGGGCCCCAGCATTT,CASSIVKGRAPAF
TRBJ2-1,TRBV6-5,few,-,TGTGCCAGCAGCCTATCCTGGAATGAGCAGTTCTTC,CASSLSWNEQFF
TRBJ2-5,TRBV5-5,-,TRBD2,TGTGCCAGCAGCTTGCAAGCGGGATATCAAGAGACCCAGTACTTC,CASSLQAGYQETQYF
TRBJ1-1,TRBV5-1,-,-,TGCGCCAGCAGCACCGGACAGTCGAACACTGAAGCTTTCTTT,CASSTGQSNTEAFF
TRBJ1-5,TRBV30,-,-,TGTGCCGTACAGATTTATAGCAATCAGCCCCAGCATTTT,CAVQIYSNQPQHF
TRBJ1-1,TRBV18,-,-,TGTGCCAGCTCACCCTCAAAGACTATGAACACTGAAGCTTTCTTT,CASSPSKTMNTEAFF
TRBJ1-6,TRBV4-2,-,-,TGTGCCAGCAGCCAAGACGGAGAGGATTCACCCCTCCACTTT,CASSQDGEDSPLHF
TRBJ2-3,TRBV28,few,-,TGTGCCAGCAGTTTGTCTCGGGTTGCAGATACGCAGTATTTT,CASSLSRVADTQYF
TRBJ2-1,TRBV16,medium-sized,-,TGTGCCAGCAGCCAAACGTACAATGAGCAGTTCTTC,CASSQTYNEQFF
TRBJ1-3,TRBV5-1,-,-,TGCGCCAGCAGTCAGGACGGGGACTCTGGAAACACCATATATTTT,CASSQDGDSGNTIYF
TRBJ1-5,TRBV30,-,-,TGTGCCTGGAACGACAGAGGCAATCAGCCCCAGCATTTT,CAWNDRGNQPQHF
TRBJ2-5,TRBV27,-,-,TGTGCCAGCAGTTTATCGGGTGGGGGCGGAAAGACCCAGTACTTC,CASSLSGGGGKTQYF
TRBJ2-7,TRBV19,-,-,TGTGCCAGTAGTCAGGGGTCAACCTACGAGCAGTACTTC,CASSQGSTYEQYF
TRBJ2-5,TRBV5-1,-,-,TGCGCCAGCAGCTTGGGAGATTGGGGGCAAGAGACCCAGTACTTC,CASSLGDWGQETQYF
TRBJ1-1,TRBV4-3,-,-,TGCGCCAGCAGCCAAGATTCAGGGATGAACACTGAAGCTTTCTTT,CASSQDSGMNTEAFF
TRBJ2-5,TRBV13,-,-,TGTGCCAGCAGCTCGGGACTCATACAAGAGACCCAGTACTTC,CASSSGLIQETQYF
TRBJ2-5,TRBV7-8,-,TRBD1,TGTGCCAGCAGCGCATCCCGGGACAGGGGCGAGACCCAGTACTTC,CASSASRDRGETQYF
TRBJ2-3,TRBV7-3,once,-,TGTGCCAGCAGCGTGGGGCCCGTTAGTACAGATACGCAGTATTTT,CASSVGPVSTDTQYF
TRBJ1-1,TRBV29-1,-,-,TGCAGCGTTCGCCGGGGGGGGAACACTGAAGCTTTCTTT,CSVRRGGNTEAFF
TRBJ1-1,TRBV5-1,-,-,TGCGCCAGCAGTTCTGACACGCTGAACACTGAAGCTTTCTTT,CASSSDTLNTEAFF
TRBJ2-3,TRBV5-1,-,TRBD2,TGCGCCAGCAGGTCGGGTAGCGGGGGGTCCGGGGCAGATACGCAGTATTTT,CASRSGSGGSGADTQYF
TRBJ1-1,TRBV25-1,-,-,TGTGCCAGCAGTGGGAGGACAGCGAACACTGAAGCTTTCTTT,CASSGRTANTEAFF
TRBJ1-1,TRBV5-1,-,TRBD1,TGCGCCAGCAGCTTGACAGACAGGGTTGAAGCTTTCTTT,CASSLTDRVEAFF
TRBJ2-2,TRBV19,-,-,TGTGCCAGTAGTATAGTTTTCGGACAGAACACCGGGGAGCTGTTTTTT,CASSIVFGQNTGELFF
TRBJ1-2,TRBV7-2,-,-,TGTGCCAGCAGCCCGGGGCGGATCTATGGCTACACCTTC,CASSPGRIYGYTF
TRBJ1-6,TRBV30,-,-,TGTGCCTGGAGCCCAAGGGAGGCGAGGAGAGTAAGATCCCTCCACTTT,CAWSPREARRVRSLHF
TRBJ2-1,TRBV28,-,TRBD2,TGTGCCAGCCAGACTAGCGGGGGGTTCTACAATGAGCAGTTCTTC,CASQTSGGFYNEQFF